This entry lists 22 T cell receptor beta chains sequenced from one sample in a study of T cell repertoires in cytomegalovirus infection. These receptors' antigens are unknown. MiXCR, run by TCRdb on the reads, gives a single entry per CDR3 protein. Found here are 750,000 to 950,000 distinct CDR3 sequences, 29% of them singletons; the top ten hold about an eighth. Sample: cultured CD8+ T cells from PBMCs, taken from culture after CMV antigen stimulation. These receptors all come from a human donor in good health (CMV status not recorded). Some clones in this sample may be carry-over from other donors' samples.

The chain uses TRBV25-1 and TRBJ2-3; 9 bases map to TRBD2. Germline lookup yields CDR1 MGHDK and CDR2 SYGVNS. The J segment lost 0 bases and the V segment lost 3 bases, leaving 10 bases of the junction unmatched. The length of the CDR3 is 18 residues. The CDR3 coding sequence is TGTGCCAGCAGTGACCTAGGGCTGCGGGGGGGTAGCACAGATACGCAGTATTTT. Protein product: CASSDLGLRGGSTDTQYF.

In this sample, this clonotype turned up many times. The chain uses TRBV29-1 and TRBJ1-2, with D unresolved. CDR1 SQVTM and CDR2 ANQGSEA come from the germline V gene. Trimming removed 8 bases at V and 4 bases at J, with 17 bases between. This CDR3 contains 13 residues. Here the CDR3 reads CSTPTWAGYGYTF. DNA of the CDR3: TGCAGCACCCCGACGTGGGCGGGCTATGGCTACACCTTC.

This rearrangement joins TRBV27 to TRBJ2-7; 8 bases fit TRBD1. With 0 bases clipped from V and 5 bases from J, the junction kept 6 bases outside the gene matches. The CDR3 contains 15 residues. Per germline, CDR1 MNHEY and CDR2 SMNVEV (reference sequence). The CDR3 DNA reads TGTGCCAGCAGTTTATCGGGCAGGGGGCTCAACGAGCAGTACTTC. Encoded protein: CASSLSGRGLNEQYF.

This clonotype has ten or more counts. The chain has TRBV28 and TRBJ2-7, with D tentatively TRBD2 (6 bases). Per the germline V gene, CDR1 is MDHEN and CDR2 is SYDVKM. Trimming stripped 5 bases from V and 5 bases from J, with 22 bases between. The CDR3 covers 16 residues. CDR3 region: CASSPQAGGSIDEQYV. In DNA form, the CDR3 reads TGTGCCAGCAGTCCCCAAGCGGGCGGGTCAATTGACGAGCAGTACGTC.

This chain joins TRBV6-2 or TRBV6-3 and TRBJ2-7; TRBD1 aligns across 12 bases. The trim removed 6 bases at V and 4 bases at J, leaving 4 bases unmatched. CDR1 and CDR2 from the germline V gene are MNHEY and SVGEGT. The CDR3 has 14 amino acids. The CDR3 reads CASREGQGAYEQYV. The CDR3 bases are TGTGCCAGCAGAGAGGGACAGGGGGCGTACGAGCAGTACGTC.

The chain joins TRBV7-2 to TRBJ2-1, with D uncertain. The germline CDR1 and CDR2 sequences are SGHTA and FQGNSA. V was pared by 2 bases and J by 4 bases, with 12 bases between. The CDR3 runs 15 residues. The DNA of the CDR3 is TGTGCCAGCAGCTTAATTACAGATACGTACAATGAGCAGTTCTTC. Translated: CASSLITDTYNEQFF.

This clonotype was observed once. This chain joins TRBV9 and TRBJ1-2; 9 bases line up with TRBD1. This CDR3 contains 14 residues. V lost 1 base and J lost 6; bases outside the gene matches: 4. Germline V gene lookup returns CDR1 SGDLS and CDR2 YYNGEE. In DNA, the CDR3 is TGTGCCAGCAGCGTATGGGGACAGGGCGATGGCTACACCTTC. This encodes CASSVWGQGDGYTF.

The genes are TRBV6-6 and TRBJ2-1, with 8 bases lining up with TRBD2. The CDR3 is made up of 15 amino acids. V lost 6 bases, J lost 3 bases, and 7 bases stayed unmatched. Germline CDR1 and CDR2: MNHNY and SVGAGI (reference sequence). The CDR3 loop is CASSSRGGGYNEQFF. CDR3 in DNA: TGTGCCAGCAGCTCACGGGGGGGCGGCTACAATGAGCAGTTCTTC.

The CDR3 nucleotides read TGTGCCAGCAGTTACTCGTGGAGGGCTGTCGTTGAAAAACTGTTTTTT. This gives the protein CASSYSWRAVVEKLFF. V gene TRBV6-5 combines with J gene TRBJ1-4, with D hard to call. The V and J ends lost 0 bases and 7 bases respectively, with 15 bases between them. Germline V lookup: CDR1 MNHEY, CDR2 SVGAGI. This CDR3 region has 16 residues.

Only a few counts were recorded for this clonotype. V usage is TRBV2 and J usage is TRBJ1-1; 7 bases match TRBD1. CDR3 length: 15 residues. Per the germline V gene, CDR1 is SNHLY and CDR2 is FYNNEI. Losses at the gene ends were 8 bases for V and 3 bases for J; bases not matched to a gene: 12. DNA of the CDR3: TGTGCCAGCCACCCACCGTCAGGGGGTTACACTGAAGCTTTCTTT. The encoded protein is CASHPPSGGYTEAFF. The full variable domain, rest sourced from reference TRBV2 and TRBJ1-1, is EPEVTQTPSHQVTQMGQEVILRCVPISNHLYFYWYRQILGQKVEFLVSFYNNEISEKSEIFDDQFSVERPDGSNFTLKIRSTKLEDSAMYFCASHPPSGGYTEAFFGQGTRLTVV.

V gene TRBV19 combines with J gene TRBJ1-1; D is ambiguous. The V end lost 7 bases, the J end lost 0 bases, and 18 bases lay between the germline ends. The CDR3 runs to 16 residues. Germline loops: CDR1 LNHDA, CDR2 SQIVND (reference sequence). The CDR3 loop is CASTLYYDGLNTEAFF. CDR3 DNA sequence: TGTGCCAGTACCCTTTATTACGACGGTTTGAACACTGAAGCTTTCTTT.

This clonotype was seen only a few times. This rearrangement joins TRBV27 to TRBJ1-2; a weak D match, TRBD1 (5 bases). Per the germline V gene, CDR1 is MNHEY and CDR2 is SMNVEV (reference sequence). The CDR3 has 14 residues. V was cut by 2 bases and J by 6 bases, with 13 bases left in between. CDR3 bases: TGTGCCAGCAGTTTAACGGGGGTTTGGGATGGCTACACCTTC. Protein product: CASSLTGVWDGYTF.

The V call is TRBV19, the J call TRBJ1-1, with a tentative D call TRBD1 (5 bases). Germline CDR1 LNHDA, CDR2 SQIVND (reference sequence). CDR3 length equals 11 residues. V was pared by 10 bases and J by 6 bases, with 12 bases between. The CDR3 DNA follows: TGTGCCACCGAAATGGGACCTGAAGCTTTCTTT. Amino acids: CATEMGPEAFF.

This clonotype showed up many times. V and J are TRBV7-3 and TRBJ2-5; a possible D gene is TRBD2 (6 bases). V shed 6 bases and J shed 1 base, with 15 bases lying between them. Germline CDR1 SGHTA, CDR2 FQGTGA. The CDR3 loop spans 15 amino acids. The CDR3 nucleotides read TGTGCCAGCAGTATGGGGGTCGGGGGCCAAGAGACCCAGTACTTC. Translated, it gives CASSMGVGGQETQYF.

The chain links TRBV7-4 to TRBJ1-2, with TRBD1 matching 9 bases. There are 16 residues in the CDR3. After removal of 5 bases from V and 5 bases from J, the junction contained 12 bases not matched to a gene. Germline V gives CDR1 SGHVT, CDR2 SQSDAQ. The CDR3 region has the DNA TGTGCCAGCAGCCTAGACCGGGACAGGGTTGGGTATGGCTACACCTTC. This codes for CASSLDRDRVGYGYTF.

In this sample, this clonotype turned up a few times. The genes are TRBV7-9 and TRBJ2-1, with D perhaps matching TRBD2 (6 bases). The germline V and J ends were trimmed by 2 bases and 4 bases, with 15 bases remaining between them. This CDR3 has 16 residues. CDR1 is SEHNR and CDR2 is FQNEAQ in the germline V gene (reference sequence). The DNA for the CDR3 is TGTGCCAGCAGCTTATTGGAGGGCCCGTCATACAATGAGCAGTTCTTC. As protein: CASSLLEGPSYNEQFF. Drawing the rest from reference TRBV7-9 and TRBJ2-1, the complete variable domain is DTGVSQNPRHKITKRGQNVTFRCDPISEHNRLYWYRQTLGQGPEFLTYFQNEAQLEKSRLLSDRFSAERPKGSFSTLEIQRTEQGDSAMYLCASSLLEGPSYNEQFFGPGTRLTVL.

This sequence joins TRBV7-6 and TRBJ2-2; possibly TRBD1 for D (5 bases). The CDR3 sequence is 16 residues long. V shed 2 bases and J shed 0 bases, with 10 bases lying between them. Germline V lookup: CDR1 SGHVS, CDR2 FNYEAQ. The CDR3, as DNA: TGTGCCAGCAGCTTAATCCAGGGCGCGAACACCGGGGAGCTGTTTTTT. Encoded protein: CASSLIQGANTGELFF.

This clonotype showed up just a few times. CDR3: CASSLSNDSGANVLTF. The CDR3 DNA follows: TGTGCCAGCAGTTTAAGCAACGACTCTGGGGCCAACGTCCTGACTTTC. The V gene is TRBV27, the J gene TRBJ2-6; no definite D call. This CDR3 region has 16 residues. Trimming cost V 2 bases and J 0 bases, with 8 bases left between them. CDR1 and CDR2 from the germline V gene are MNHEY and SMNVEV (reference sequence).

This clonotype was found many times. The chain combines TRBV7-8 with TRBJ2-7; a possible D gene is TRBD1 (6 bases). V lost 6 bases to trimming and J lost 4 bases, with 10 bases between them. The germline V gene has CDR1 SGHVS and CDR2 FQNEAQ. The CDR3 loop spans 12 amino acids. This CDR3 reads CASRHGTYEQYF. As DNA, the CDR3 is TGTGCCAGCAGACACGGGACATACGAGCAGTACTTC.

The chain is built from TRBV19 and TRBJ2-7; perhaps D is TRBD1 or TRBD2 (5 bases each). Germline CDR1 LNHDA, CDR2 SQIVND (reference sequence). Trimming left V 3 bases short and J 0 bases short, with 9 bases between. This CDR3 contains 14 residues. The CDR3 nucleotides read TGTGCCAGTAGTATCGAGGGGTCCTCCTACGAGCAGTACTTC. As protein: CASSIEGSSYEQYF.

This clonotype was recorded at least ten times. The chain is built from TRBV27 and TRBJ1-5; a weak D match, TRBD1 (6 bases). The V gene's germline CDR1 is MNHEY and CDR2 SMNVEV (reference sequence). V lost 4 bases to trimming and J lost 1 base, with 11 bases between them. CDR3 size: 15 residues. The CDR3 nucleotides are TGTGCCAGCAGTTACGGCCAGGGGAGCAATCAGCCCCAGCATTTT. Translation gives CASSYGQGSNQPQHF.

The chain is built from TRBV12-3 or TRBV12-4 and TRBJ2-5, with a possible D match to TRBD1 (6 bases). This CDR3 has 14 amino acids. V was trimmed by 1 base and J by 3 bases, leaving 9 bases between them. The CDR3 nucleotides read TGTGCCAGCAGTTTAGGGGGGCGCGAAGAGACCCAGTACTTC. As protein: CASSLGGREETQYF.